Following are 14 T cell receptor beta chains from one sample sequenced in a study of response to subunit inactivated influenza vaccine (dated by TCRdb to between 2017 and 2018). The library relied on RT-PCR. Reads for this sample came from an Illumina HiSeq 2500. The public reads were run again by TCRdb, first through fastp at Q25 and then through MiXCR, and only productive beta chains were kept. Each entry is one CDR3 protein sequence, shown with its most common DNA and genes. This sample holds 700,000 to 900,000 distinct CDR3 sequences; 21% were observed only once. In total, the top ten clones hold roughly 10% of the sample. Sequenced material: PBMCs from blood, taken roughly 5 days after vaccination. The receptors here all came from a man aged 45 to 65 who received an inactivated influenza vaccine. Donor details come from another sample of the same person, matched by shared clones.

This clonotype has more than one count but fewer than ten. V and J are TRBV7-2 and TRBJ1-1; TRBD1 aligns across 9 bases. The CDR3 is made up of 16 amino acids. Germline loops: CDR1 SGHTA, CDR2 FQGNSA. Trimming at V came to 4 bases and at J to 3 bases, leaving 9 bases not matched to a gene. For the CDR3, the DNA is TGTGCCAGCAGCTCCGTATTCAGGGACAGGGACACTGAAGCTTTCTTT. It yields the protein CASSSVFRDRDTEAFF.

This clonotype has a handful of counts. The rearrangement links TRBV12-3 or TRBV12-4 to TRBJ2-1; D tentatively reads TRBD1 or TRBD2 (5 bases each). Trimming stripped 5 bases from V and 8 bases from J, with 10 bases between. This CDR3 is 12 amino acids long. CDR3 DNA sequence: TGTGCCAGCAGTGGGCAGGGAGATGAGCAGTTCTTC. This sequence encodes CASSGQGDEQFF.

This clonotype was counted a few times. V is TRBV7-3 and J is TRBJ2-3; 9 bases are a match to TRBD2. With V trimmed by 1 base and J by 6 bases, 5 bases remained unmatched. Germline CDR1 and CDR2: SGHTA and FQGTGA. The CDR3 covers 15 residues. The CDR3 loop is CASSLRASGIDTQYF. Here the CDR3 DNA reads TGTGCCAGCAGCTTAAGAGCTAGCGGGATTGATACGCAGTATTTT.

This clonotype appeared a few times. The chain joins TRBV28 to TRBJ2-7, with 14 bases identical to TRBD2. Germline CDR1 reads MDHEN; CDR2 reads SYDVKM. Unmatched junction bases numbered 7, after V lost 5 bases and J lost 7 bases. The CDR3 extends over 15 amino acids. The CDR3 is CASSRGGLAGDEQYF. DNA for the CDR3: TGTGCCAGCAGTCGAGGGGGACTAGCGGGAGATGAGCAGTACTTC.

This chain joins TRBV11-2 and TRBJ2-3; a weak D match, TRBD1 (5 bases). The CDR3 sequence is 16 residues long. From germline, CDR1 is SGHAT and CDR2 FQNNGV. Deletions cut 1 base from V and 2 bases from J, with 13 bases between. The CDR3 DNA reads TGTGCCAGCAGCTTAGTTTTGCGAGGACACACAGATACGCAGTATTTT. Translated: CASSLVLRGHTDTQYF.

The chain links TRBV7-6 to TRBJ1-6; D remains unclear. This CDR3 is built from 16 residues. Germline lookup yields CDR1 SGHVS and CDR2 FNYEAQ. Deletions cut 6 bases from V and 0 bases from J, with 12 bases between. Here the CDR3 reads CASSSSGNSYNSPLHF. The CDR3 DNA reads TGTGCCAGCAGTTCCTCGGGCAACTCCTATAATTCACCCCTCCACTTT.

The chain has TRBV12-3 or TRBV12-4 and TRBJ2-7; the D gene is possibly TRBD1 (5 bases). The V end was cut by 1 base, the J end by 1 base, with 11 bases between. The CDR3 loop spans 15 amino acids. The CDR3 DNA reads as TGTGCCAGCAGTTTAGGGGAAAGGGGATCCTACGAGCAGTACTTC. Translation gives CASSLGERGSYEQYF.

The V and J genes are TRBV12-3 or TRBV12-4 and TRBJ1-4, with D unclear. V was trimmed by 6 bases and J by 7 bases, leaving 15 bases between them. The CDR3 covers 14 residues. DNA for the CDR3: TGTGCCAGCAGCAGGAATCCCCGCAGTGAAAAACTGTTTTTT. Translated: CASSRNPRSEKLFF.

This clonotype was seen a few times. The genes are TRBV5-1 and TRBJ2-5; no firm D call. The CDR3 runs 14 residues. Germline V gene sequence: CDR1 SGHRS, CDR2 YFSETQ. Between the trimmed V and J ends, which lost 0 bases and 4 bases, there was a span of 10 bases. CDR3 loop: CASSLAGMAETQYF. Written as DNA, the CDR3 is TGCGCCAGCAGCTTGGCGGGCATGGCAGAGACCCAGTACTTC. The complete variable domain, with remaining parts taken from reference TRBV5-1 and TRBJ2-5, reads KAGVTQTPRYLIKTRGQQVTLSCSPISGHRSVSWYQQTPGQGLQFLFEYFSETQRNKGNFPGRFSGRQFSNSRSEMNVSTLELGDSALYLCASSLAGMAETQYFGPGTRLLVL.

This clonotype was detected a few times. This chain links TRBV5-1 with TRBJ1-5; D is possibly TRBD1 (6 bases). The CDR3 is 14 amino acids. Germline V gives CDR1 SGHRS, CDR2 YFSETQ. Trimming left V 5 bases short and J 1 base short, with 10 bases between. The CDR3 bases are TGCGCCAGCAGTACGGGGGCGAGCAATCAGCCCCAGCATTTT. Translated, it gives CASSTGASNQPQHF. Combining the CDR3 with reference TRBV5-1 and TRBJ1-5 gives the whole variable domain KAGVTQTPRYLIKTRGQQVTLSCSPISGHRSVSWYQQTPGQGLQFLFEYFSETQRNKGNFPGRFSGRQFSNSRSEMNVSTLELGDSALYLCASSTGASNQPQHFGDGTRLSIL.

J is TRBJ2-7 and V is TRBV12-3 or TRBV12-4; 9 nucleotides align to TRBD1. This CDR3 has 14 amino acids. With V trimmed by 6 bases and J by 3 bases, 6 bases remained unmatched. CDR3 coding DNA: TGTGCCAGCAGGCACCCGGGACAGGGCTACGAGCAGTACTTC. Its protein is CASRHPGQGYEQYF.

The rearrangement uses TRBV6-5 and TRBJ2-1, with 10 bases identical to TRBD2. The CDR3 is 15 residues long. Germline CDR1 and CDR2: MNHEY and SVGAGI. J was trimmed by 6 bases and V by 2 bases; bases with no gene match: 4. DNA of the CDR3: TGTGCCAGCAGTTACATCTCTAGCGGGAGCAATGAGCAGTTCTTC. It codes for CASSYISSGSNEQFF.

The chain is built from TRBV6-1 and TRBJ1-4, with 9 positions matching TRBD1. CDR3 length: 13 residues. Germline CDR1 reads MNHNS; CDR2 reads SASEGT. V was pared by 6 bases and J by 8 bases, with 4 bases of the junction left unmatched. DNA of the CDR3: TGTGCCAGCAGGGGACAGGGTCGAGAAAAACTGTTTTTT. Encoded protein: CASRGQGREKLFF.

This clonotype was counted a few times. The gene calls are TRBV4-1 and TRBJ1-2, with TRBD1 identical over 10 bases. Germline V gene sequence: CDR1 MGHRA, CDR2 YSYEKL. This CDR3 is 17 amino acids long. Trimming cost V 2 bases and J 1 base; bases outside gene matches: 7. As DNA, the CDR3 is TGCGCCAGCAGCCAAACCGGGACAGGGGTTCTTAACTATGGCTACACCTTC. Residues: CASSQTGTGVLNYGYTF.